This T cell receptor beta chain was sequenced for a study of T cell responses to AZD1222 COVID-19 vaccine. The study's findings and limits: The donors showed a predominance of white British ancestry and of females, with possible underestimation of clonal diversity.

The germline V gene has CDR1 GTSNPN and CDR2 SVGIG (reference sequence). The CDR3 extends over 15 amino acids. Trimming removed 1 base at V and 0 bases at J, with 10 bases between. Remarks on this clone: Its antigen remains unknown.

The repertoire was sequenced with immunoSEQ multiplex PCR; TCRdb's copy has only in-frame clones and lacks some. The sample yields around 100,000 clones, about 93% seen once. The receptor's source is an adult in good health. The chain combines TRBV30 with TRBJ2-1, with a tentative D call TRBD2 (5 bases). Sequenced material: peripheral blood, taken on day 0 of AZD1222 vaccination. The CDR3 is CAWSGTFSSYNEQFF. The CDR3 DNA is TGTGCCTGGAGTGGGACTTTTAGCTCCTACAATGAGCAGTTCTTC.